This is a list of T cell receptor beta chains from one sample in a study of blood T cell repertoires in COVID-19. Clones were sequenced by immunoSEQ multiplex PCR, and TCRdb holds only the in-frame ones, with some missing. The sample consists of 150,000 to 200,000 clones, approximately 84% of them appearing once. The sample taken for sequencing was peripheral blood. These receptor sequences come from a human donor with acute or convalescent COVID-19. The donor label of this sample is uncertain. CDR3s include the opening cysteine and the closing phenylalanine or tryptophan. A D gene is named only where the DNA matches it firmly. The size entry is marked missing in some rows and otherwise reads once, few, many or a size class.

CDR3: CATSGTGFLSDTQYF; DNA: TGTGCCACCAGTGGGACAGGGTTTCTGTCAGATACGCAGTATTTT; size: .; J: TRBJ2-3; D: TRBD1; V: TRBV15; length: 15
CDR3: CASSLGSGTSVAAFF; DNA: TGCGCCAGCAGCTTGGGTAGTGGGACATCTGTGGCAGCTTTCTTT; size: .; J: TRBJ1-1; D: .; V: TRBV5-1; length: 15
CDR3: CASSFTGMRTYEQYF; DNA: TGTGCCAGCAGTTTTACAGGGATGAGGACCTACGAGCAGTACTTC; size: .; J: TRBJ2-7; D: .; V: TRBV27; length: 15
CDR3: CASSLGHYNEQFF; DNA: TGTGCCAGCAGTTTAGGACACTACAATGAGCAGTTCTTC; size: .; J: TRBJ2-1; D: .; V: TRBV28; length: 13
CDR3: CHGGCNTEAFF; DNA: TGTCATGGCGGGTGTAACACTGAAGCTTTCTTT; size: .; J: TRBJ1-1; D: .; V: TRBV19; length: 11
CDR3: CASSMGLAGAEQFF; DNA: TGTGCCAGTAGTATGGGACTAGCGGGGGCGGAGCAGTTCTTC; size: .; J: TRBJ2-1; D: TRBD2; V: TRBV19; length: 14
CDR3: CASTGQGGNTGELFF; DNA: TGTGCCAGCACCGGACAGGGGGGAAACACCGGGGAGCTGTTTTTT; size: few; J: TRBJ2-2; D: TRBD1; V: TRBV2; length: 15
CDR3: CASSYRDRNYGYTF; DNA: TGTGCCAGCAGTTATCGGGACAGGAACTATGGCTACACCTTC; size: .; J: TRBJ1-2; D: TRBD1; V: TRBV6-5; length: 14
CDR3: CASTPGQGRSSYEQYF; DNA: TGTGCCAGCACCCCGGGACAGGGGAGAAGCTCCTACGAGCAGTACTTC; size: .; J: TRBJ2-7; D: TRBD1; V: TRBV28; length: 16
CDR3: CASKLLNSCTEAFF; DNA: TGTGCCAGCAAACTTCTTAACAGCTGCACTGAAGCTTTCTTT; size: once; J: TRBJ1-1; D: .; V: TRBV6-7; length: 14
CDR3: CASSLGQGLVHEQYF; DNA: TGTGCCAGCAGCTTAGGCCAGGGACTAGTCCACGAGCAGTACTTC; size: .; J: TRBJ2-7; D: TRBD2; V: TRBV13; length: 15
CDR3: CATSEGGSNEKLFF; DNA: TGTGCCACCAGTGAGGGGGGTTCTAATGAAAAACTGTTTTTT; size: .; J: TRBJ1-4; D: .; V: TRBV24-1; length: 14
CDR3: CASSLTGYSNQPQHF; DNA: TGTGCCAGCAGCCTGACAGGGTATAGCAATCAGCCCCAGCATTTT; size: .; J: TRBJ1-5; D: TRBD1; V: TRBV9; length: 15
CDR3: CSHSRELNTEAFF; DNA: TGCAGCCACTCACGGGAGTTGAACACTGAAGCTTTCTTT; size: .; J: TRBJ1-1; D: .; V: TRBV29-1; length: 13
CDR3: CASSRGAGPSYEQYF; DNA: TGTGCCAGCAGCCGAGGAGCGGGGCCCTCCTACGAGCAGTACTTC; size: .; J: TRBJ2-7; D: TRBD2; V: TRBV3-1/TRBV3-2; length: 15
CDR3: CASSMQYLNSPLHF; DNA: TGCGCCAGCAGCATGCAGTATCTTAATTCACCCCTCCACTTT; size: .; J: TRBJ1-6; D: .; V: TRBV4-1; length: 14
CDR3: CASSAAGRGLAGAPYEQYF; DNA: TGTGCCAGCAGTGCGGCCGGGAGAGGACTAGCGGGAGCCCCCTACGAGCAGTACTTC; size: once; J: TRBJ2-7; D: TRBD2; V: TRBV6-1; length: 19
CDR3: CASSPLDSNTEAFF; DNA: TGTGCCAGCTCACCGTTAGACAGCAACACTGAAGCTTTCTTT; size: .; J: TRBJ1-1; D: .; V: TRBV18; length: 14
CDR3: CASSQDPNQYF; DNA: TGTGCCAGCAGCCAAGATCCTAACCAGTACTTC; size: once; J: TRBJ2-5; D: .; V: TRBV3-1/TRBV3-2; length: 11
CDR3: CAIIRTGGDYGYTF; DNA: TGTGCCATCATCAGGACAGGGGGAGACTATGGCTACACCTTC; size: .; J: TRBJ1-2; D: TRBD1; V: TRBV10-3; length: 14
CDR3: CASSPGGLAGGTQYF; DNA: TGTGCCAGCAGCCCTGGGGGACTAGCGGGAGGAACGCAGTATTTT; size: .; J: TRBJ2-3; D: TRBD2; V: TRBV7-9; length: 15
CDR3: CASSQEGQGTEAFF; DNA: TGCGCCAGCAGCCAGGAGGGGCAAGGCACTGAAGCTTTCTTT; size: .; J: TRBJ1-1; D: .; V: TRBV5-1; length: 14
CDR3: CASSMLAGGGEQFF; DNA: TGTGCCAGTAGTATGCTAGCGGGAGGGGGTGAGCAGTTCTTC; size: many; J: TRBJ2-1; D: TRBD2; V: TRBV19; length: 14
CDR3: CASNLAGAGELFF; DNA: TGTGCCAGCAATCTTGCGGGAGCCGGGGAGCTGTTTTTT; size: .; J: TRBJ2-2; D: TRBD2; V: TRBV2; length: 13
CDR3: CASSLGGGSNQPQHF; DNA: TGTGCCAGCAGTCTCGGCGGGGGAAGCAATCAGCCCCAGCATTTT; size: .; J: TRBJ1-5; D: .; V: TRBV6-5; length: 15
CDR3: CASSPLAGANVLTF; DNA: TGTGCCAGCAGCCCACTTGCTGGGGCCAACGTCCTGACTTTC; size: .; J: TRBJ2-6; D: .; V: TRBV3-1/TRBV3-2; length: 14
CDR3: CASSIMASGANVLTF; DNA: TGTGCCAGTAGTATTATGGCCTCTGGGGCCAACGTCCTGACTTTC; size: .; J: TRBJ2-6; D: .; V: TRBV19; length: 15
CDR3: CASSLGPPGRTSDGYTF; DNA: TGTGCCAGCAGCTTAGGGCCCCCCGGAAGGACAAGCGATGGCTACACCTTC; size: .; J: TRBJ1-2; D: .; V: TRBV7-9; length: 17
CDR3: CASSTRDAGAYNEQFF; DNA: TGTGCCAGCAGTACTCGGGACGCAGGGGCTTACAATGAGCAGTTCTTC; size: .; J: TRBJ2-1; D: .; V: TRBV6-2/TRBV6-3; length: 16
CDR3: CASSGTTSVIYEQYF; DNA: TGTGCCAGCAGCGGAACGACTAGCGTTATCTACGAGCAGTACTTC; size: .; J: TRBJ2-7; D: TRBD2; V: TRBV7-8; length: 15
CDR3: CASSSQGGGSETQYF; DNA: TGTGCCAGCAGCTCCCAGGGTGGGGGGTCGGAGACCCAGTACTTC; size: .; J: TRBJ2-5; D: .; V: TRBV11-2; length: 15